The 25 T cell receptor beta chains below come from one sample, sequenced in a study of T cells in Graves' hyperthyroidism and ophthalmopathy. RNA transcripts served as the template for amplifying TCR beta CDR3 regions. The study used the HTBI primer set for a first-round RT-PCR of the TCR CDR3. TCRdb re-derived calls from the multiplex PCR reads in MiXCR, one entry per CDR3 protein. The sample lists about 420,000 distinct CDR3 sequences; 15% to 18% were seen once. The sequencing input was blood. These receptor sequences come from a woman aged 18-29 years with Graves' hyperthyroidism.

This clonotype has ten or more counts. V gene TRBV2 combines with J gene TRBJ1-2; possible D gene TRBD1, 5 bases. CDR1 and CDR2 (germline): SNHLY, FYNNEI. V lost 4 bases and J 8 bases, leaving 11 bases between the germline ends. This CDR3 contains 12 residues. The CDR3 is CASSGQGGGYTF. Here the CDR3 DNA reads TGTGCCAGCAGTGGTCAGGGTGGGGGCTACACCTTC.

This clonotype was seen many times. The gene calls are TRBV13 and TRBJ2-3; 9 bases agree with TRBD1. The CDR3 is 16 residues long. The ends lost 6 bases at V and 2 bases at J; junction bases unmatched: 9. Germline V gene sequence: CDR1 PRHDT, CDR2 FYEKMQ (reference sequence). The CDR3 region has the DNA TGTGCCAGCAGTCCCAGACAGGGGGGAGCCACAGATACGCAGTATTTT. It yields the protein CASSPRQGGATDTQYF.

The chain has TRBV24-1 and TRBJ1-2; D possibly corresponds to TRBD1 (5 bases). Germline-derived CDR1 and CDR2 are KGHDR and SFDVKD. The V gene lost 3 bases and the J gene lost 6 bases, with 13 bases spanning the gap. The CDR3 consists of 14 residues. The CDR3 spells CATSDPGRGDGYTF. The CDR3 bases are TGTGCCACCAGTGATCCCGGGCGGGGGGATGGCTACACCTTC.

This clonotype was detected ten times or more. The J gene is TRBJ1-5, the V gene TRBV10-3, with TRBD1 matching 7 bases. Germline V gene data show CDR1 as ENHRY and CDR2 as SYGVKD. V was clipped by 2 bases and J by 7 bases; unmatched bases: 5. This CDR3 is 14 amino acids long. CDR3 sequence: CAISEQGGRQPQHF. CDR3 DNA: TGTGCCATCAGTGAGCAGGGGGGTAGGCAGCCCCAGCATTTT.

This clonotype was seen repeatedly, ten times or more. The CDR3 nucleotides read TGTGCCAGCGGCCGGGACAGTAGCAATCAGCCCCAGCATTTT. It specifies CASGRDSSNQPQHF. The chain combines TRBV6-1 with TRBJ1-5, with 7 nucleotides matching TRBD1. This CDR3 is built from 14 residues. V trimming: 8 bases; J trimming: 0 bases; junction bases outside the gene matches: 4. CDR1 and CDR2 from the germline V gene are MNHNS and SASEGT.

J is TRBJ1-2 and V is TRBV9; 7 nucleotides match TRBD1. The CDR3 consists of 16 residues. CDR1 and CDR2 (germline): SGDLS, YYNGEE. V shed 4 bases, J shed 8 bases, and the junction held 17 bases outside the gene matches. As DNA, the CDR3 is TGTGCCAGCAGCCCCCTGGGGGGAGGGGGCGCAGAAGGCTACACCTTC. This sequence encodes CASSPLGGGGAEGYTF.

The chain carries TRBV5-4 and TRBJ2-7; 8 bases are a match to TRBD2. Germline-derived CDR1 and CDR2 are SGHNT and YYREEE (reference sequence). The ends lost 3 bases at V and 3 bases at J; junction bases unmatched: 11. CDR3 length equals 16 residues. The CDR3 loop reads CASSSGGGLGFYEQYF. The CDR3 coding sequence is TGTGCCAGCAGCTCGGGGGGGGGCCTGGGATTCTACGAGCAGTACTTC.

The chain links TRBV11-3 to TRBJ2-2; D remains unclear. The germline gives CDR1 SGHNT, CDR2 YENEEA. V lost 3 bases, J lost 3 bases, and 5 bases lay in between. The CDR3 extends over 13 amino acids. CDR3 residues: CASSFSYTGELFF. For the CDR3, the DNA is TGTGCCAGCAGCTTCTCATACACCGGGGAGCTGTTTTTT.

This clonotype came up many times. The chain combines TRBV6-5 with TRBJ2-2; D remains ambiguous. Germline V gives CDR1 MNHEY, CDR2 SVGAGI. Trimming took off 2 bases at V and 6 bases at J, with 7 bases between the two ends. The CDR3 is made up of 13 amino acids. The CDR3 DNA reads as TGTGCCAGCAGTTACATTTCGGCCGGGGAGCTGTTTTTT. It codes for CASSYISAGELFF.

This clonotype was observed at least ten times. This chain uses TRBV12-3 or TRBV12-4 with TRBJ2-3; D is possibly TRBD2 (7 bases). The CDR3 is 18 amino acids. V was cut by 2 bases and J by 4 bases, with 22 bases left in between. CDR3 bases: TGTGCCAGCAGTTTATCCTCCCTAGGGGGGGGCGGGGCAGATACGCAGTATTTT. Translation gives CASSLSSLGGGGADTQYF.

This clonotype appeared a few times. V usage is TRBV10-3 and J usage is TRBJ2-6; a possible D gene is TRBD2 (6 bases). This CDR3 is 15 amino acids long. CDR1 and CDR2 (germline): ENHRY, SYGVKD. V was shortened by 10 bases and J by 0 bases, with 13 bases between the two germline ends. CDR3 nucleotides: TGTGCCACGTCGCGGGGAGCCTCTGGGGCCAACGTCCTGACTTTC. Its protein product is CATSRGASGANVLTF.

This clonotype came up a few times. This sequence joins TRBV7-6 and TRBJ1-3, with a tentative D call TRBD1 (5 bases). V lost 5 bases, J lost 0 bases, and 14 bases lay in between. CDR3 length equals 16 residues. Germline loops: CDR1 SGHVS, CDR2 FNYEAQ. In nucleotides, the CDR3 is TGTGCCAGCAGCCGTGGGTCGGGGGTCTCTGGAAACACCATATATTTT. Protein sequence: CASSRGSGVSGNTIYF.

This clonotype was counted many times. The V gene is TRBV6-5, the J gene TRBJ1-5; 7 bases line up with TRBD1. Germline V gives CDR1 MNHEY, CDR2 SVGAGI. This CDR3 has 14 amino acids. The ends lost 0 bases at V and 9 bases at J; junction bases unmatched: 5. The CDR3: CASSYSRGPWPQHF. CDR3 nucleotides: TGTGCCAGCAGTTACTCGAGGGGGCCCTGGCCCCAGCATTTT.

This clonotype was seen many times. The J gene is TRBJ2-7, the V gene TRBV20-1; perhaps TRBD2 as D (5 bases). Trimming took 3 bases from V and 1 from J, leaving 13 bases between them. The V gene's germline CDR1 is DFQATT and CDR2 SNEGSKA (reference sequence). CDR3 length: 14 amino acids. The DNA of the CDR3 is TGCAGTGCTAGGGCATATGAGGGTTCCTACGAGCAGTACTTC. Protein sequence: CSARAYEGSYEQYF.

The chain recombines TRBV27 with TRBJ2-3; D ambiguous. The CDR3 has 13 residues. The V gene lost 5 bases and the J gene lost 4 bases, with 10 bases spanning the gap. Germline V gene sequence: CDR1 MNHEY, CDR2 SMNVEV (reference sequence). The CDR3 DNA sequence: TGTGCCAGCAGTACCAGACCGGCAGATACGCAGTATTTT. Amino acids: CASSTRPADTQYF.

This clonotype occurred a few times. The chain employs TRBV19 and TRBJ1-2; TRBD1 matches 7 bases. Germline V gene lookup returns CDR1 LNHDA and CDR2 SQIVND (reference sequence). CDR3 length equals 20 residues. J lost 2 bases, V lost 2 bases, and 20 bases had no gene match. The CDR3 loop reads CASSILNLRTGRLRNYGYTF. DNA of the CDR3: TGTGCCAGTAGTATACTAAACCTCCGGACAGGAAGGTTGAGGAACTATGGCTACACCTTC.

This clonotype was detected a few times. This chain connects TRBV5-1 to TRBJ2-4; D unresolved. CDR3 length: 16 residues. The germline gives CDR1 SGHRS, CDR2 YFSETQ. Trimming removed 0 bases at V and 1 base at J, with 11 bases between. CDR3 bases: TGCGCCAGCAGCTTGGCGACGGGTGAGGCCAAAAACATTCAGTACTTC. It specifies CASSLATGEAKNIQYF.

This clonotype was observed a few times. CDR3 sequence (DNA): TGCGCCAGCAGCCAAGACACAGGGGGCTCGGGGTATGGCTACACCTTC. Its translation is CASSQDTGGSGYGYTF. This chain connects TRBV4-1 to TRBJ1-2; 9 bases agree with TRBD1. This CDR3 is 16 amino acids long. J was trimmed by 5 bases and V by 0 bases; bases with no gene match: 7. The V gene's germline CDR1 is MGHRA and CDR2 YSYEKL.

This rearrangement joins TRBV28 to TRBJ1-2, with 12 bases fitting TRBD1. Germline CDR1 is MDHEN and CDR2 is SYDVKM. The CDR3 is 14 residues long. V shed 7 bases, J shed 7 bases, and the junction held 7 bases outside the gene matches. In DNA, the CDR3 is TGTGCCAGCAACCCGGGACAGGGGGCGAGTGGCTACACCTTC. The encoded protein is CASNPGQGASGYTF.

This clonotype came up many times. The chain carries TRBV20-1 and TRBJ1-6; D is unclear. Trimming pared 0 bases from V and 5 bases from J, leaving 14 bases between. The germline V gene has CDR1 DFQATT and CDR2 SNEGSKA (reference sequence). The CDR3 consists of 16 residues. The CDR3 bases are TGCAGTGCTAGAGATGGTGGTCGGAGGGATAATTCACCCCTCCACTTT. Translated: CSARDGGRRDNSPLHF.

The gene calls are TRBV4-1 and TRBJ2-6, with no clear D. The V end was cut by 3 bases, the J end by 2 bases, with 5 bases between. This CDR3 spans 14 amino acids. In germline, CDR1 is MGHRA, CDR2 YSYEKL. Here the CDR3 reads CASSHLTGANVLTF. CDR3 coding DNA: TGCGCCAGCAGCCACCTGACTGGGGCCAACGTCCTGACTTTC.

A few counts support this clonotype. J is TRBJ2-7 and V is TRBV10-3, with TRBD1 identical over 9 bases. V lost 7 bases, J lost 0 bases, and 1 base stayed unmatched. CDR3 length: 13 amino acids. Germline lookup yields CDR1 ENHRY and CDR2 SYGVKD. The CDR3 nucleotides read TGTGCCATCAACAGGGGGCTCTCCTACGAGCAGTACTTC. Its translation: CAINRGLSYEQYF.

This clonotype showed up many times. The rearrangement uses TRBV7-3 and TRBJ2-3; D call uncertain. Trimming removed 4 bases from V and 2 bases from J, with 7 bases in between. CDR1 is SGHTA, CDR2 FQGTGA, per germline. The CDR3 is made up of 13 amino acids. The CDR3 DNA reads TGTGCCAGCAGCTCCTATTACACAGATACGCAGTATTTT. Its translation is CASSSYYTDTQYF.

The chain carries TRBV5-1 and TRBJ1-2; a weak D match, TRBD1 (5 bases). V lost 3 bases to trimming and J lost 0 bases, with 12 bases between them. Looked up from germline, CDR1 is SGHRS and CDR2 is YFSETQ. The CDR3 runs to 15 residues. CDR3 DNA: TGCGCCAGCAGCTCCCCTGACAGAGCTAACTATGGCTACACCTTC. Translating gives CASSSPDRANYGYTF.

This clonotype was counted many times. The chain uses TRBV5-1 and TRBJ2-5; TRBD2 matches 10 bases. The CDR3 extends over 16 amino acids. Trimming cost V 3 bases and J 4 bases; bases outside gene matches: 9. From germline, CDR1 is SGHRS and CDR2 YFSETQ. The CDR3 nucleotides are TGCGCCAGCAGCTACCAGACTAGCGGGTTCGGAGAGACCCAGTACTTC. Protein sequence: CASSYQTSGFGETQYF.